This TCR beta chain was obtained from a study of response to subunit inactivated influenza vaccine. TCRdb ran MiXCR on the RT-PCR reads and lists one entry per CDR3 protein. The sample contains fewer than 800,000 distinct CDR3 sequences, approximately 14% of which appear only once. The CDR3 is made up of 13 amino acids. Germline-derived CDR1 and CDR2 are MDHEN and SYDVKM. V lost 4 bases and J 8 bases, leaving 14 bases between the germline ends. The chain couples TRBV28 to TRBJ1-2; maybe TRBD1 (6 bases). Source: PBMCs from blood, taken about 12 days after vaccination. This TCR came from a middle-aged man who received an inactivated influenza vaccine. In DNA form, the CDR3 reads TGTGCCAGCAGTTCCCCAGGGGCGCGAGGCTACACCTTC. Amino acid sequence: CASSSPGARGYTF.